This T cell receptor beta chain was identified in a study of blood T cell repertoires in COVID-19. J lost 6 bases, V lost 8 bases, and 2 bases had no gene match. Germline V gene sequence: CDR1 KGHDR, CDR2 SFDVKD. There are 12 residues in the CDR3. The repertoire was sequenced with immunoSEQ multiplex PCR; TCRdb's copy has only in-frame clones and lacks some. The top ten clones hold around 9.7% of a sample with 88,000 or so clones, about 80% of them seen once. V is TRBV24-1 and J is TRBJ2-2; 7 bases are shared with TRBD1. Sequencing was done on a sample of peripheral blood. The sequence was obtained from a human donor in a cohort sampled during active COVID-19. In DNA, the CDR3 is TGTGCCACCAATCAGGGGGCCGGGGAGCTGTTTTTT. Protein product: CATNQGAGELFF.